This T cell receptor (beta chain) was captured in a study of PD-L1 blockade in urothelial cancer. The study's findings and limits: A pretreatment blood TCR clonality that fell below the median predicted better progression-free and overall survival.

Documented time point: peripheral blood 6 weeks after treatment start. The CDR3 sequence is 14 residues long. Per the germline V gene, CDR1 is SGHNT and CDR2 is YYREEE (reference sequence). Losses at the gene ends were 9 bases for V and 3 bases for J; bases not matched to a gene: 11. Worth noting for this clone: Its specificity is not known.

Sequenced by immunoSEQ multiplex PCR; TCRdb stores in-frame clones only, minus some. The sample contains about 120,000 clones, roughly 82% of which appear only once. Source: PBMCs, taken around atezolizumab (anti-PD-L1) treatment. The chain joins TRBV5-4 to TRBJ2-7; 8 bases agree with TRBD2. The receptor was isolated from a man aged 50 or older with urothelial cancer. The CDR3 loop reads CATGRAGDFYEQYF. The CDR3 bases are TGTGCCACAGGGCGAGCGGGAGACTTCTACGAGCAGTACTTC.